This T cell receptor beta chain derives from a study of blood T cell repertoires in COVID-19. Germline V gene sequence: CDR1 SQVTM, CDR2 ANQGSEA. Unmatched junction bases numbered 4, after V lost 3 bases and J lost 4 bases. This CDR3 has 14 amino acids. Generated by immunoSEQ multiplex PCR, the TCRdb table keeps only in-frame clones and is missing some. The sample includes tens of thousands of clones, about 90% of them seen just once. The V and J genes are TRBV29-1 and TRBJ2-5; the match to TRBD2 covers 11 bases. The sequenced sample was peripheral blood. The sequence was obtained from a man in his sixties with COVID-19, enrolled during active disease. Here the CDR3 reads CSVEGSGRGETQYF. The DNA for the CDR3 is TGCAGCGTTGAGGGTAGCGGGAGGGGAGAGACCCAGTACTTC.